This T cell receptor (beta chain) derives from a study of T cell therapy after organ transplantation. Overall study: After therapy, patients were monitored for around 28 weeks. 20 to 29 weeks after therapy completion, long-term post-therapy blood was collected. Study-wide results and caveats: CD8 clonality fold change after therapy inversely tracked pretherapy clonality. Effects of concurrent antirejection and antiviral medications were not evaluable.

Germline CDR1 SGHRS, CDR2 YFSETQ. The CDR3 spans 14 residues. Trimming removed 4 bases at V and 0 bases at J, with 8 bases between. TCRdb's copy holds only in-frame clones and misses some; the assay was immunoSEQ multiplex PCR. The profile shows around 2,000 clones, approximately 74% of them singletons. Time point in this sample: 20-29 weeks after completion of therapy. With regard to this clone: The antigen is not known.

V usage is TRBV5-1 and J usage is TRBJ2-1; D remains unclear. The sequence was obtained from a human patient who had received a solid organ transplant and had CMV disease. The T cells may come from the graft donor. This material consisted of CD8+ T cells from blood, taken after autologous CMV-specific T cell therapy. CDR3 bases: TGCGCCAGCAGCGGTCTACCCTCCTACAATGAGCAGTTCTTC. Encoded protein: CASSGLPSYNEQFF.